The TCR beta chain under discussion was sequenced for a study of T-cell reconstitution after alpha-beta-depleted transplantation in children. A word on this clonotype: Its antigen is undetermined.

The TCRbeta library was prepared with unique molecular identifiers. TCRdb used MiXCR to reprocess the PCR reads, holding one entry per CDR3 protein. The sample holds 97,000 or so distinct CDR3 sequences, roughly 7.2% seen once. Findings and limits, study-wide: When one year had passed after transplant, most T-cell counts and diversity came from newly produced T cells. Approximately two months post-transplant, alpha-beta T cells reportedly originated from several hundred expanded graft clones.

This sequence originates from a boy between 2 and 10 years old with acute lymphoblastic leukemia, due to receive a stem cell transplant. The material sequenced was PBMCs, taken before TCRalphabeta/CD19-depleted stem cell transplant.

CDR3 amino acids: CATSPRKRLGLYNEQFF. The CDR3, as DNA: TGTGCCACCAGCCCGAGGAAGCGGCTAGGGCTTTACAATGAGCAGTTCTTC. This sequence joins TRBV15 and TRBJ2-1; possible D gene TRBD2, 5 bases. Germline V CDR1 and CDR2: LNHNV, YYDKDF (reference sequence). Trimming removed 5 bases from V and 4 bases from J, with 21 bases in between. The CDR3 loop spans 17 amino acids.